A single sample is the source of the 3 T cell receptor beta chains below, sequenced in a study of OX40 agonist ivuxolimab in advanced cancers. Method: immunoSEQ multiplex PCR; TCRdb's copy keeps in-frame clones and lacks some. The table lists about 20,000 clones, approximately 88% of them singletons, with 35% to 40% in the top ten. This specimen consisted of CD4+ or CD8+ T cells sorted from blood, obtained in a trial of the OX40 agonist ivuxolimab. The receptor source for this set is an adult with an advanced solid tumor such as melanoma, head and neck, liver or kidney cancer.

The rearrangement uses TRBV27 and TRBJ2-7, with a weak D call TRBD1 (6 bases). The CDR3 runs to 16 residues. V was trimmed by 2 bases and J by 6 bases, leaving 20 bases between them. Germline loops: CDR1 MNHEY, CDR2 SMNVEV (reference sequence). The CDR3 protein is CASSLGQTGTLFEQYF. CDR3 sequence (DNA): TGTGCCAGCAGTTTAGGACAGACAGGTACTCTGTTCGAGCAGTACTTC.

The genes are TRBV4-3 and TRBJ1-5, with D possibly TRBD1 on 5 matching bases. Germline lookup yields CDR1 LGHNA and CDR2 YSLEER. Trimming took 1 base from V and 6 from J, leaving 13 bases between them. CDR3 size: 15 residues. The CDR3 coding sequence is TGCGCCAGCAGCCAAGGAGTGTCAGGGCGTCAGCCCCAGCATTTT. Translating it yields CASSQGVSGRQPQHF.

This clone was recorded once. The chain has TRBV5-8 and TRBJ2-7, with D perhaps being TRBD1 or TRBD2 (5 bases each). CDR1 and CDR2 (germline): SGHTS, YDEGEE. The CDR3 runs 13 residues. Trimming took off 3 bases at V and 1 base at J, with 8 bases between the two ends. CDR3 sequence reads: CASSWGRSYEQYF. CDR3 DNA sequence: TGTGCCAGCAGCTGGGGACGGTCCTACGAGCAGTACTTC.